This T cell receptor (beta chain) was identified in a study of shared clonotypes between healthy human individuals. Broader study findings: Limited genetic and exposure-history diversity came from having few donors.

CDR1 is GTSNPN and CDR2 is SVGIG in the germline V gene (reference sequence). V gave up 2 bases and J gave up 8 bases, with 15 bases separating them. The CDR3 is made up of 13 amino acids. Authors' methods: In the immunoSEQ data, sequences were junction-only and lacked quality scores, so filtering differed. Repertoires were generated with immunoSEQ multiplex PCR, while TCRdb's copy carries only in-frame clones and drops some. V and J calls and clone size come straight from that table; D and trimming were deduced from the DNA. This table holds more than 900,000 clones, 75% to 80% found once. Of note for this clone: The antigen is undetermined. This sample also contains other DNA sequences that code for the same CDR3.

This clonotype was obtained from a man aged 18 to 30 in good health. Some clones in this sample may be carry-over from other donors' samples. The sample comprised memory CD4+ T cells from PBMCs. Noted subset: CD45RA-negative fraction. The chain is built from TRBV30 and TRBJ1-2; perhaps TRBD1 as D (6 bases). Written as DNA, the CDR3 is TGTGCCTGGAGTTCATCCAGGGGCCGGGGCTACACCTTC. This translates into CAWSSSRGRGYTF.